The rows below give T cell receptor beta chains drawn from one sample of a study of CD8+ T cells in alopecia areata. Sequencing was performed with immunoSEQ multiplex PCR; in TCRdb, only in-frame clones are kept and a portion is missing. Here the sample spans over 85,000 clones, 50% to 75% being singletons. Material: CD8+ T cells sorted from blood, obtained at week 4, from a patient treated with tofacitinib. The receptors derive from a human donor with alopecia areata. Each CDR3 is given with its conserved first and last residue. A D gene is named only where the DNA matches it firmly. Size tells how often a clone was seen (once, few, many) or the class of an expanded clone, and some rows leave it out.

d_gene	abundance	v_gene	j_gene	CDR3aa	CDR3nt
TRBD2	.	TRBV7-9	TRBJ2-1	CASSPSEMGGRARNEQFF	TGTGCCAGCAGCCCTTCCGAGATGGGCGGGAGGGCCAGGAATGAGCAGTTCTTC
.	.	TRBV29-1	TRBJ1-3	CSAINSGNTIYF	TGCAGCGCCATAAACTCTGGAAACACCATATATTTT
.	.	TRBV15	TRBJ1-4	CATSRPRTSGTTNEKLFF	TGTGCCACCAGCAGACCCCGAACCAGCGGTACAACTAATGAAAAACTGTTTTTT
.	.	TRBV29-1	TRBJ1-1	CSVQTGQNTEAFF	TGCAGCGTACAGACGGGACAGAACACTGAAGCTTTCTTT
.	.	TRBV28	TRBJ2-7	CASSPPDSYEQYF	TGTGCCAGCAGCCCTCCGGACAGTTACGAGCAGTACTTC
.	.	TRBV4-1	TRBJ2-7	CASSQGQEFRYEQYF	TGCGCCAGCAGCCAAGGACAGGAATTCCGCTACGAGCAGTACTTC
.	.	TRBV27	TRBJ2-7	CASRPGGAAMNEQYF	TGTGCCAGCAGACCAGGAGGGGCGGCCATGAACGAGCAGTACTTC
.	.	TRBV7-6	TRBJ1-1	CASSFRRGQNTEAFF	TGTGCCAGCAGCTTCAGGAGGGGACAGAACACTGAAGCTTTCTTT
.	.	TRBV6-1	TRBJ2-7	CASSEAIGLNDEQYF	TGTGCCAGCAGTGAAGCAATAGGACTGAACGACGAGCAGTACTTC
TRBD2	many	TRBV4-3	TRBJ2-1	CASSQGASGRLNNEQFF	TGCGCCAGCAGCCAAGGGGCTAGCGGGAGGCTCAACAATGAGCAGTTCTTC
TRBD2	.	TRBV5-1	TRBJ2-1	CASSLGLTSGRDNEQFF	TGCGCCAGCAGCTTGGGGCTCACTAGCGGGAGAGACAATGAGCAGTTCTTC
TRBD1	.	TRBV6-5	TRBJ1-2	CASSYGQASAYGYTF	TGTGCCAGCAGTTACGGACAGGCCTCGGCCTATGGCTACACCTTC
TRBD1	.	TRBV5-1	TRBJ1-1	CASSQGQMNTEAFF	TGCGCCAGCAGCCAGGGACAGATGAACACTGAAGCTTTCTTT
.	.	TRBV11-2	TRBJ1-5	CASREGSEPQHF	TGTGCCAGCAGGGAGGGCAGCGAACCCCAGCATTTT
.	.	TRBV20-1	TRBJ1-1	CSPLYTEAFF	TGCAGTCCGTTGTACACTGAAGCTTTCTTT